This T cell receptor (beta chain) was sequenced in a study of blood T cell repertoires in COVID-19. Study details: Samples came from the United States, Italy and Spain, spanning acute and convalescent COVID-19. From T cells, B-cell-depleted T cells, or PBMCs came the material, which was cDNA or gDNA.

The CDR3 length is 13 residues. Germline V gene sequence: CDR1 KGHSH, CDR2 LQKENI. The V and J ends lost 3 bases and 1 base respectively, with 6 bases between them. Methods used by the authors: From reference gene primer amplification, estimates of nucleated cell counts were derived. Only in-frame clones appear in the TCRdb table, and some are missing; sequencing was by immunoSEQ multiplex PCR. V, J and clone size reflect that table, while D and trimming were determined from the DNA. The table includes around 330,000 clones, around 87% detected once. This chain links TRBV18 with TRBJ1-1, with D uncertain. This TCR came from a woman aged 45-65 years with active or convalescent COVID-19. The sequenced sample consisted of peripheral blood. This CDR3 is CASSPGENTEAFF. The CDR3 DNA sequence: TGTGCCAGCTCACCCGGTGAGAACACTGAAGCTTTCTTT.